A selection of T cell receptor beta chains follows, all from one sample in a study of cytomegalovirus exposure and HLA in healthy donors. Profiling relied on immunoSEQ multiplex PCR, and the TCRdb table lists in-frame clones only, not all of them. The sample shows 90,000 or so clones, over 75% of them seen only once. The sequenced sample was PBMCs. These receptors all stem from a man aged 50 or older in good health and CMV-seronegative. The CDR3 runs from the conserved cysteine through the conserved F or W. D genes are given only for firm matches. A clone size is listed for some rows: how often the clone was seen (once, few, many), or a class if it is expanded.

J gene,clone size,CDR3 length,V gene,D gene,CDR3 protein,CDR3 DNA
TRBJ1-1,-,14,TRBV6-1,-,CASSPPGRNTEAFF,TGTGCCAGCAGTCCTCCAGGCCGGAACACTGAAGCTTTCTTT
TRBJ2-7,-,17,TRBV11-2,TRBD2,CASSPRWPGGNSYEQYF,TGTGCCAGCAGCCCCAGGTGGCCGGGAGGGAATTCCTACGAGCAGTACTTC
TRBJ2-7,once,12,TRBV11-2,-,CASRRDSYEQYF,TGTGCCAGCCGGCGGGACTCCTACGAGCAGTACTTC
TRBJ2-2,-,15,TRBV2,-,CASSPDFTGTGELFF,TGTGCCAGCAGTCCGGACTTTACAGGGACCGGGGAGCTGTTTTTT
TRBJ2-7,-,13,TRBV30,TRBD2,CAWDGLAGGEQYF,TGTGCCTGGGACGGACTAGCGGGGGGCGAGCAGTACTTC
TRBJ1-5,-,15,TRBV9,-,CASSVGPDSNQPQHF,TGTGCCAGCAGCGTAGGTCCAGATAGCAATCAGCCCCAGCATTTT
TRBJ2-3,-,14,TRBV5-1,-,CASSLLGGDDTQYF,TGCGCCAGCAGCTTGCTAGGGGGAGATGATACGCAGTATTTT
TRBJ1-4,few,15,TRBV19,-,CASTLRQAQNEKLFF,TGTGCCAGTACTCTGAGACAGGCTCAAAATGAAAAACTGTTTTTT
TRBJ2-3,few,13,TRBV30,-,CAWTRASIDTQYF,TGTGCCTGGACGAGGGCGTCCATAGATACGCAGTATTTT
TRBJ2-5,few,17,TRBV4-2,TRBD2,CASSQEGLAGGGETQYF,TGTGCCAGCAGCCAAGAGGGACTAGCGGGAGGGGGGGAGACCCAGTACTTC
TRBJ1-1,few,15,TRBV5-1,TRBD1,CASSFQGAPNTEAFF,TGCGCCAGCAGCTTCCAGGGGGCTCCGAACACTGAAGCTTTCTTT
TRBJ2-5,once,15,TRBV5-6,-,CASSPSPEGWETQYF,TGTGCCAGCAGCCCTTCCCCGGAGGGCTGGGAGACCCAGTACTTC
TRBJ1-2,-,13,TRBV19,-,CASKGRGFYGYTF,TGTGCCAGTAAGGGCAGAGGGTTCTATGGCTACACCTTC
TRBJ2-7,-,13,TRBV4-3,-,CASSQGLPYEQYF,TGCGCCAGCAGCCAAGGACTGCCCTACGAGCAGTACTTC
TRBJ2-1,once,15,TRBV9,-,CASSLLPGTHNEQFF,TGTGCCAGCAGCCTACTTCCCGGGACACACAATGAGCAGTTCTTC
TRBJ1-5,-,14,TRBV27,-,CASGSGLRLGPQHF,TGTGCCAGCGGATCGGGACTCCGGTTAGGGCCCCAGCATTTT